Each of the 20 T cell receptor beta chains below was sequenced from the same sample in a study of cytomegalovirus exposure and HLA in healthy donors. PCR involved 60 Vbeta and 13 Jbeta primers. TCRdb's copy holds only in-frame clones and misses some; the assay was immunoSEQ multiplex PCR. Of 150,000 to 200,000 clones listed, around 79% were seen once; the top ten hold about 6.4%. The sequenced sample was PBMCs. These receptors came from a man in his forties or fifties in good health and CMV-seropositive.

The chain is built from TRBV10-2 and TRBJ2-7, with 8 bases fitting TRBD2. This CDR3 comprises 19 residues. CDR1 is WSHSY, CDR2 SAAADI, per germline. Losses at the gene ends were 6 bases for V and 3 bases for J; bases not matched to a gene: 22. CDR3 sequence (DNA): TGCGCCAGCAGAGCCTTGACAGGCTTGGCGGGGGGCCTAAGCTACGAGCAGTACTTC. It codes for CASRALTGLAGGLSYEQYF.

This clone was seen more than once but under ten times. The chain links TRBV6-5 to TRBJ1-1, with D uncertain. The CDR3 consists of 13 residues. V dropped 5 bases and J dropped 5 bases, with 12 bases sitting between them. CDR1 is MNHEY and CDR2 is SVGAGI in the germline V gene. The CDR3 bases are TGTGCCAGCAGTGCAGCGGGGAGGACTGAAGCTTTCTTT. This sequence encodes CASSAAGRTEAFF.

J is TRBJ2-5 and V is TRBV28, with a possible D match to TRBD1 (5 bases). The J call may be incorrect, as the DNA end agrees better with TRBJ2-7. Germline-derived CDR1 and CDR2 are MDHEN and SYDVKM. The CDR3 length is 15 residues. DNA for the CDR3: TGTGCCAGCAGTCGTCCAGGGCCCCCTCCCAACGAGCAGTACTTC. Translated: CASSRPGPPPNEQYF.

Only a few counts were recorded for this clone. The chain uses TRBV6-6 and TRBJ2-7, with TRBD2 matching 11 bases. Germline V lookup: CDR1 MNHNY, CDR2 SVGAGI (reference sequence). Germline trimming cut 3 bases from V and 4 bases from J; bases unmatched to any gene: 5. The CDR3 runs to 15 residues. CDR3 coding DNA: TGTGCCAGCAGTTATTCTCTAGCGGGAGGTTACGAGCAGTACTTC. Protein product: CASSYSLAGGYEQYF.

The chain recombines TRBV10-1 with TRBJ1-3; 9 bases map to TRBD1. The germline CDR1 and CDR2 sequences are WNHNN and SYGVQD (reference sequence). The CDR3 runs 18 residues. The V gene end was trimmed by 7 bases and the J gene end by 0 bases; junction bases not matched to a gene: 13. The chain's CDR3 is CASISNRLQGASGNTIYF. DNA of the CDR3: TGCGCCAGCATTTCCAATAGACTACAGGGGGCCTCTGGAAACACCATATATTTT.

V and J are TRBV27 and TRBJ1-1, with D perhaps matching TRBD1 (6 bases). Germline values: CDR1 MNHEY, CDR2 SMNVEV (reference sequence). Trimming took off 9 bases at V and 8 bases at J, with 10 bases between the two ends. The CDR3 is 10 amino acids. CDR3 sequence reads: CARRTVEAFF. The CDR3 DNA is TGTGCCAGGAGGACAGTCGAAGCTTTCTTT.

The V call is TRBV18, the J call TRBJ1-1, with no clear D. The CDR3 covers 14 residues. The V end was cut by 3 bases, the J end by 2 bases, with 10 bases between. Germline-derived CDR1 and CDR2 are KGHSH and LQKENI. In DNA form, the CDR3 reads TGTGCCAGCTCACCCAGTCTCTCCAACACTGAAGCTTTCTTT. It encodes CASSPSLSNTEAFF.

The count of this clone is one. CDR3 region: CASRIGGQGATEAFF. CDR3 nucleotides: TGTGCCAGCAGGATTGGAGGACAGGGAGCCACTGAAGCTTTCTTT. The chain carries TRBV7-2 and TRBJ1-1, with TRBD1 identical over 8 bases. This CDR3 is 15 amino acids long. Germline CDR1 is SGHTA and CDR2 is FQGNSA. With 6 bases clipped from V and 4 bases from J, the junction kept 10 bases outside the gene matches.

This clone has a single count. CDR3 sequence: CASSFVLAAYNEQFF. In DNA form, the CDR3 reads TGTGCCAGCAGCTTTGTTCTAGCGGCATACAATGAGCAGTTCTTC. The genes are TRBV7-2 and TRBJ2-1; 7 positions match TRBD2. Trimming cost V 3 bases and J 4 bases; bases outside gene matches: 6. CDR1 is SGHTA and CDR2 is FQGNSA in the germline V gene. This CDR3 is built from 15 residues. The full variable domain, rest sourced from reference TRBV7-2 and TRBJ2-1, is GAGVSQSPSNKVTEKGKDVELRCDPISGHTALYWYRQSLGQGLEFLIYFQGNSAPDKSGLPSDRFSAERTGGSVSTLTIQRTQQEDSAVYLCASSFVLAAYNEQFFGPGTRLTVL.

This chain joins TRBV6-5 and TRBJ1-1, with D perhaps matching TRBD1 (5 bases). This CDR3 region has 14 residues. V was clipped by 0 bases and J by 4 bases, with 9 bases between them. Germline CDR1 MNHEY, CDR2 SVGAGI. Written as DNA, the CDR3 is TGTGCCAGCAGTTACTCACGGGGGGTCACTGAAGCTTTCTTT. It specifies CASSYSRGVTEAFF.

The genes are TRBV19 and TRBJ2-5; D possibly corresponds to TRBD1 (6 bases). Germline assignment: CDR1 LNHDA and CDR2 SQIVND (reference sequence). The CDR3 runs 14 residues. V lost 6 bases and J 1 base, leaving 12 bases between the germline ends. CDR3 sequence (DNA): TGTGCCAGTAGCCTACAGGGTTTCCAAGAGACCCAGTACTTC. This codes for CASSLQGFQETQYF.

J is TRBJ2-7 and V is TRBV27; TRBD1 matches 11 bases. The V segment lost 5 bases and the J segment 6 bases; nucleotides outside the gene matches: 12. The CDR3 has 16 amino acids. In germline, CDR1 is MNHEY, CDR2 SMNVEV (reference sequence). The chain's CDR3 is CASSPRGTGGISEQYF. CDR3 sequence (DNA): TGTGCCAGCAGTCCCCGGGGGACAGGGGGGATTTCCGAGCAGTACTTC.

The chain couples TRBV11-3 to TRBJ2-5; 10 bases align to TRBD1. After removal of 5 bases from V and 5 bases from J, the junction contained 8 bases not matched to a gene. The length of the CDR3 is 15 residues. In germline, CDR1 is SGHNT, CDR2 YENEEA. CDR3 region: CASSLAGTGVETQYF. The DNA of the CDR3 is TGTGCCAGCAGCCTAGCCGGGACAGGGGTCGAGACCCAGTACTTC.

The chain recombines TRBV28 with TRBJ2-7, with 8 bases matching TRBD2. Trimming at V came to 2 bases and at J to 9 bases, leaving 3 bases not matched to a gene. This CDR3 is built from 12 residues. Per the germline V gene, CDR1 is MDHEN and CDR2 is SYDVKM. CDR3 region: CASSLQGTRQYF. The CDR3, as DNA: TGTGCCAGCAGTTTACAAGGGACTAGGCAGTACTTC.

The chain employs TRBV28 and TRBJ2-3, with TRBD1 identical over 12 bases. The CDR3 totals 16 residues. Germline V lookup: CDR1 MDHEN, CDR2 SYDVKM. Germline trimming cut 6 bases from V and 5 bases from J; bases unmatched to any gene: 9. CDR3 in amino acids: CASSLGTGGWQDTQYF. In DNA, the CDR3 is TGTGCCAGCAGCCTAGGGACAGGGGGCTGGCAAGATACGCAGTATTTT.

V is TRBV11-3 and J is TRBJ2-7; 12 nucleotides line up with TRBD2. Germline trimming cut 4 bases from V and 3 bases from J; bases unmatched to any gene: 4. The CDR3 runs to 15 residues. Germline-derived CDR1 and CDR2 are SGHNT and YENEEA. The CDR3 is CASSSRLAGDYEQYF. CDR3 in DNA: TGTGCCAGCAGCTCTCGACTAGCGGGAGACTACGAGCAGTACTTC.

This clone is a singleton in its sample. This chain joins TRBV27 and TRBJ2-1; the match to TRBD2 covers 13 bases. The CDR3 length is 19 residues. J gave up 7 bases and V 7 bases, and 19 bases lay outside the gene matches. Per germline, CDR1 MNHEY and CDR2 SMNVEV (reference sequence). This chain's CDR3 is CASNPTPGLAGFLGNEQFF. In DNA form, the CDR3 reads TGTGCCAGCAACCCAACGCCGGGACTAGCGGGATTTCTTGGGAATGAGCAGTTCTTC.

This sequence joins TRBV2 and TRBJ1-2; no definite D call. Germline assignment: CDR1 SNHLY and CDR2 FYNNEI. Between the trimmed V and J ends, which lost 5 bases and 0 bases, there was a span of 10 bases. CDR3 length: 14 residues. The CDR3 DNA reads TGTGCCAGCAGTCAGACTCTTGCTAACTATGGCTACACCTTC. Translated, it gives CASSQTLANYGYTF.

This clone showed up just a few times. The chain couples TRBV9 to TRBJ2-4; 7 bases fit TRBD1. Germline V lookup: CDR1 SGDLS, CDR2 YYNGEE. V trimming: 3 bases; J trimming: 7 bases; junction bases outside the gene matches: 4. This CDR3 has 13 amino acids. The CDR3 loop reads CASSATTGNIQYF. DNA for the CDR3: TGTGCCAGCAGCGCCACGACAGGGAACATTCAGTACTTC. The full variable domain, with the rest looked up from reference TRBV9 and TRBJ2-4, is DSGVTQTPKHLITATGQRVTLRCSPRSGDLSVYWYQQSLDQGLQFLIQYYNGEERAKGNILERFSAQQFPDLHSELNLSSLELGDSALYFCASSATTGNIQYFGAGTRLSVL.

The chain has TRBV19 and TRBJ2-2; possibly TRBD1 for D (6 bases). Germline loops: CDR1 LNHDA, CDR2 SQIVND (reference sequence). Trimming cost V 9 bases and J 1 base, with 12 bases left between them. The CDR3 extends over 14 amino acids. CDR3 coding DNA: TGTGCCAGCCGGAGACAGGAGAACACCGGGGAGCTGTTTTTT. Protein: CASRRQENTGELFF.